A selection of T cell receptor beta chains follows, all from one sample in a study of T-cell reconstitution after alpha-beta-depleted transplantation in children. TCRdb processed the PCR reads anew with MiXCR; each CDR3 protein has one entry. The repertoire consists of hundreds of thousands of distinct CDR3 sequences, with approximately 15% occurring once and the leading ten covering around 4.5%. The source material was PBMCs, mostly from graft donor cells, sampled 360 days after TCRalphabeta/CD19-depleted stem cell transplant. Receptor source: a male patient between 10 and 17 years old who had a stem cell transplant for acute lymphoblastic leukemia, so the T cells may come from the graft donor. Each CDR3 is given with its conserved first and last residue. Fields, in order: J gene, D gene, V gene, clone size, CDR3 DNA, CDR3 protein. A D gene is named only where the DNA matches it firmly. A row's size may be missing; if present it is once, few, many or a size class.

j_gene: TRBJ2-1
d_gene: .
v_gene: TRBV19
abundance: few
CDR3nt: TGTGCCAGTAGTATATGGCGCGGCGACAATGAGCAGTTCTTC
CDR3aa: CASSIWRGDNEQFF

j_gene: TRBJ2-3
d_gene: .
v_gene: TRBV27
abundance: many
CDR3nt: TGTGCCAGCAGTTTATCTGTCACAGATACGCAGTATTTT
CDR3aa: CASSLSVTDTQYF

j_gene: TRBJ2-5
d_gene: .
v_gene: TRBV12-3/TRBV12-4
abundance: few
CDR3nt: TGTGCCAGCAGTACAGGGTCGTGGGAGACCCAGTACTTC
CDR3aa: CASSTGSWETQYF

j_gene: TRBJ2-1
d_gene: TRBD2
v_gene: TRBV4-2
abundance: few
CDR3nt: TGTGCCAGCAGCCTCTTACGGGGGGGAGGGGCCCACCATGAGCAGTTCTTC
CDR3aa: CASSLLRGGGAHHEQFF

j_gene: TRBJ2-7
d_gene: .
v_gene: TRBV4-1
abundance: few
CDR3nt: TGCGCCAGCAGCCAAGACCGGGGGCTCGAGCAGTACTTC
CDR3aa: CASSQDRGLEQYF

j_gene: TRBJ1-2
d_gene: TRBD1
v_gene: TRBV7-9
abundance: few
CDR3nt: TGTGCCAGCAGCTTAAAGGTATACAGGGGGCGCCACGGCTACACCTTC
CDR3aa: CASSLKVYRGRHGYTF

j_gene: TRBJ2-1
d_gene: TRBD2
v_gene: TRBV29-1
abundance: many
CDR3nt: TGCAGCGTTGCCACTAGCGGGAGGAGAGGTATGGATGAGCAGTTCTTC
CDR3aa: CSVATSGRRGMDEQFF

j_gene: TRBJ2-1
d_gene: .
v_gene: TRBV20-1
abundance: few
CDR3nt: TGCAGTGCTAGAGATGGTACGGGAGTTTACGGTGAGCAGTTCTTC
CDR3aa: CSARDGTGVYGEQFF

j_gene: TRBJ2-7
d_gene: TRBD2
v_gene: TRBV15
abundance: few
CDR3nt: TGTGCCACCAGCAGGGTAACTAGCGGGGGGTCCTACGAGCAGTACTTC
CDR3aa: CATSRVTSGGSYEQYF

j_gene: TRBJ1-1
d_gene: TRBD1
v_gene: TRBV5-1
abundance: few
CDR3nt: TGCGCCAGCAGAAACCAGACAGGGCTGTTGAACACTGAAGCTTTCTTT
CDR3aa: CASRNQTGLLNTEAFF

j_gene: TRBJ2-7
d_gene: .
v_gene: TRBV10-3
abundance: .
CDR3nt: TGTGCCATCAGTGAGACGCAGGGAACGGGCTCCTACGAGCAGTACTTC
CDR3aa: CAISETQGTGSYEQYF

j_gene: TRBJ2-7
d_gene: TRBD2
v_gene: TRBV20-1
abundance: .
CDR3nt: TGCAGTGCTAGAGCCTATAGCGGGAGGCGCTCCTACGAGCAGTACTTC
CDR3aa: CSARAYSGRRSYEQYF

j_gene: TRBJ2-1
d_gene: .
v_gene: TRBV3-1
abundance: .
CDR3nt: TGTGCCAGCAGCTCCGTGGAGGAAGCCTACAATGAGCAGTTCTTC
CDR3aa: CASSSVEEAYNEQFF

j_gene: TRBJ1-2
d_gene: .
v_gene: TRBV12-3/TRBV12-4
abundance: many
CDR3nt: TGTGCCAGCAGTTTACCCGGTCAGAACTATGGCTACACCTTC
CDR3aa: CASSLPGQNYGYTF

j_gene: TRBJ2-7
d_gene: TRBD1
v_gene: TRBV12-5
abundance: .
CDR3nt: TGTGCTAGTGGTTTGGCCCGACAGGGGAGGGAGCAGTACTTC
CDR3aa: CASGLARQGREQYF

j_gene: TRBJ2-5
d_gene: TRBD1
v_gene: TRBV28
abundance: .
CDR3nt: TGTGCCAGCGGGACAGGGGGACAAGAGACCCAGTACTTC
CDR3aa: CASGTGGQETQYF

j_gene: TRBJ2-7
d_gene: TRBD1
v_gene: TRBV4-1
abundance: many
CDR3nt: TGCGCCAGCAGCCGAAGCCGGGACAGCAGTTCCTACGAGCAGTACTTC
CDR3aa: CASSRSRDSSSYEQYF

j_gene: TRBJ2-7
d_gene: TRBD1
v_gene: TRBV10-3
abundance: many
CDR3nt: TGTGCCATCAGTGACCCGGGGACAGGGCAGGGGTACGAGCAGTACTTC
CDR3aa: CAISDPGTGQGYEQYF

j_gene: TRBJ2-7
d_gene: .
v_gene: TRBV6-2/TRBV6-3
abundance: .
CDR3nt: TGTGCCAGCAGTTTAAACCGGGACAGGGCCTTACTAGCGGGCAAGTCCTACGAGCAGTACTTC
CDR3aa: CASSLNRDRALLAGKSYEQYF

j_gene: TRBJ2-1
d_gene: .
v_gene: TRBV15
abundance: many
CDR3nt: TGTGCCACCAGCAGAGTGTGGGGCGGCAGTTCCTTTGGTACCGATGAGCAGTTCTTC
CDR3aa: CATSRVWGGSSFGTDEQFF

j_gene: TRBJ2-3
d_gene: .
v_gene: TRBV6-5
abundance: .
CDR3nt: TGTGCCAGCAGTTACTCGATTTGGTTGAGGGATCGTAGCACAGATACGCAGTATTTT
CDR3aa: CASSYSIWLRDRSTDTQYF

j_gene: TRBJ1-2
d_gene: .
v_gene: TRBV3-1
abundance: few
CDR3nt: TGTGCCAGCAGCCAAGATTTGGGGTCCTATGGCTACACCTTC
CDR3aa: CASSQDLGSYGYTF

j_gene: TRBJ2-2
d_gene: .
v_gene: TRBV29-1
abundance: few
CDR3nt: TGCAGCGTTGAAAAGCGGAGGAACACCGGGGAGCTGTTTTTT
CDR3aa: CSVEKRRNTGELFF

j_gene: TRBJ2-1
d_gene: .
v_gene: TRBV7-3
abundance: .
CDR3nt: TGTGCCAGCAGCCCTATGGGGAAGGTTAGCAATGAGCAGTTCTTC
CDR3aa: CASSPMGKVSNEQFF

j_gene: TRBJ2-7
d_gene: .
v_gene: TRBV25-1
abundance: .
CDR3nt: TGTGCCAGCAGAGGTAGTGGGGAGAGGGAGCAGTACTTC
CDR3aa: CASRGSGEREQYF

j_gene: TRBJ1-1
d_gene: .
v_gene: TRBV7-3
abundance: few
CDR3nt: TGTGCCAGCAGCTTACAGGGCGGGGACACTGAAGCTTTCTTT
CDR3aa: CASSLQGGDTEAFF

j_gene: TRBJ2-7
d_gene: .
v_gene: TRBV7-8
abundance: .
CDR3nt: TGTGCCAGCAGCGACAGCCTGGGACTTTCCTACGAGCAGTACTTC
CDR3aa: CASSDSLGLSYEQYF

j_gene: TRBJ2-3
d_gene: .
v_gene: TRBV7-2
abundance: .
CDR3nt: TGTGCCAGCAGCCCCGAGGGGGGAAGAGGTTCCACAGATACGCAGTATTTT
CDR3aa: CASSPEGGRGSTDTQYF

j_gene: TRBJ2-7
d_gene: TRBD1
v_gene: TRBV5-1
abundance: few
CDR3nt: TGCGCCAGCAGCTTGGCCGGGGCAGGGGGAACCTACGAGCAGTACTTC
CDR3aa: CASSLAGAGGTYEQYF

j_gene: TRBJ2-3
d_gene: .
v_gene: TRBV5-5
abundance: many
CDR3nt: TGTGCCAGCAGCTTGGTACTAGGGGGTTCAGATACGCAGTATTTT
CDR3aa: CASSLVLGGSDTQYF

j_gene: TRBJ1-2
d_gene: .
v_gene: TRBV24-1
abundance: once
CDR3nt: TGTGCCACCAGTGACCGAGGCCTTGGCTACACCTTC
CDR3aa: CATSDRGLGYTF

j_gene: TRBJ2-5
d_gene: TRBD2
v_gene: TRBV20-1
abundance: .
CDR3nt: TGCAGTGCCGATGATGGGCGGGAGGGCGCGGAGACCCAGTACTTC
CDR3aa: CSADDGREGAETQYF